This T cell receptor (beta chain) was found in a study of blood T cell repertoires in COVID-19. Looking at the study overall: Specimens from acute and convalescent COVID-19 originated in the United States, Italy and Spain.

Produced via immunoSEQ multiplex PCR; TCRdb's table is partial and in-frame only. The sample has about 40,000 clones; about 88% are singletons. The sequencing input was peripheral blood. The TCR comes from a man aged 45-65 years in a cohort sampled during active COVID-19.

CDR3 protein: CASRSGLAVAGVYNEQFF. The CDR3 DNA follows: TGTGCCAGCAGGTCAGGGTTGGCTGTAGCGGGGGTTTACAATGAGCAGTTCTTC. The gene calls are TRBV11-2 and TRBJ2-1; 9 nucleotides align to TRBD2. The CDR3 contains 18 residues. Germline values: CDR1 SGHAT, CDR2 FQNNGV. Trimming removed 6 bases from V and 4 bases from J; junction bases left unmatched: 16.